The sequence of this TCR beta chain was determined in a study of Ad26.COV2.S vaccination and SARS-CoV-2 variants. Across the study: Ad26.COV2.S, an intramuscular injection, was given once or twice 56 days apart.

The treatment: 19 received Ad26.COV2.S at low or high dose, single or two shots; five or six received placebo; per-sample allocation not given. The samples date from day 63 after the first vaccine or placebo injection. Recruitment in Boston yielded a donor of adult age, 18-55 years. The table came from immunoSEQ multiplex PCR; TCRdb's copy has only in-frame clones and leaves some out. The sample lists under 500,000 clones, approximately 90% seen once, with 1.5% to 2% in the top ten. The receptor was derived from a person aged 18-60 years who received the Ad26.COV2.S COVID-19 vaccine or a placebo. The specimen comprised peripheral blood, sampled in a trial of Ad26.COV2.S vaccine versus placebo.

CDR3 bases: TGTGCCAGCAGCTTAATAGCGGGGGGGGAAGATACGCAGTATTTT. This codes for CASSLIAGGEDTQYF. The gene calls are TRBV11-2 and TRBJ2-3, with 11 nucleotides matching TRBD2. Per germline, CDR1 SGHAT and CDR2 FQNNGV. The ends lost 2 bases at V and 5 bases at J; junction bases unmatched: 3. This CDR3 has 15 amino acids.